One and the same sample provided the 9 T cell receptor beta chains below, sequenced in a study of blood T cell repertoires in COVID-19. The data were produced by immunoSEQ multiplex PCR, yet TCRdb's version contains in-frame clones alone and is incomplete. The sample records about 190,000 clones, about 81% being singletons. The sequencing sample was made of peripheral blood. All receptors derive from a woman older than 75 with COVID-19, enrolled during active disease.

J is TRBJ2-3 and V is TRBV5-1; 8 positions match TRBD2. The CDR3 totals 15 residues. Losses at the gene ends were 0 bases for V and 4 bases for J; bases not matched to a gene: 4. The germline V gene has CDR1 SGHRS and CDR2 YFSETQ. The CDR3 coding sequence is TGCGCCAGCAGCTTGGCCGGGACTAGTCCAGATACGCAGTATTTT. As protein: CASSLAGTSPDTQYF.

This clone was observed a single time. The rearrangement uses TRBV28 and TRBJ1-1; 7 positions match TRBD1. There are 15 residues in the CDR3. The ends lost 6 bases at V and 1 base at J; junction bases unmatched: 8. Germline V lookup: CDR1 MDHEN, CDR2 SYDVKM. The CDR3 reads CASSSRDSTNTEAFF. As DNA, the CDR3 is TGTGCCAGCAGCAGCAGGGACAGCACGAACACTGAAGCTTTCTTT.

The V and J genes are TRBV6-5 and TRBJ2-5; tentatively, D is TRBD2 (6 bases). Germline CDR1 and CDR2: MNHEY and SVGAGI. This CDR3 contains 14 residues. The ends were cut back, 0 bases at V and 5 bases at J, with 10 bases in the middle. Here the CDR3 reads CASSYSKGRETQYF. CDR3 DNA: TGTGCCAGCAGTTACTCGAAGGGGAGGGAGACCCAGTACTTC.

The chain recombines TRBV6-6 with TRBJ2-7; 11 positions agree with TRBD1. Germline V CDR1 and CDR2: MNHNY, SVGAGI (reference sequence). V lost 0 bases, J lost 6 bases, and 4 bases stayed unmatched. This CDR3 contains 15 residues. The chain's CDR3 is CASSYSPGTGGEQYF. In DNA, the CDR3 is TGTGCCAGCAGTTACTCCCCGGGGACAGGGGGCGAGCAGTACTTC.

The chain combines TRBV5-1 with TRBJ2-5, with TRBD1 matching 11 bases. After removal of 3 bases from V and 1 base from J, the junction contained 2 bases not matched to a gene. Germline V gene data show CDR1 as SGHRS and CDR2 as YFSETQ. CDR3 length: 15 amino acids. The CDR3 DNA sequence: TGCGCCAGCAGCTACGGGACAGGGGGCCAAGAGACCCAGTACTTC. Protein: CASSYGTGGQETQYF.

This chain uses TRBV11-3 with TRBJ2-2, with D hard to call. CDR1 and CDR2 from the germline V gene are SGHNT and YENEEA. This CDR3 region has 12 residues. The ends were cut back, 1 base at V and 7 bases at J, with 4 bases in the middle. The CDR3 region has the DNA TGTGCCAGCAGCTTAGGTCACGGGGAGCTGTTTTTT. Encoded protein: CASSLGHGELFF.

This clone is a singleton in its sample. The CDR3, as DNA: TGTGCCAGCAGTTTATCCGACAGGGGCACTGAAGCTTTCTTT. It specifies CASSLSDRGTEAFF. The chain uses TRBV27 and TRBJ1-1; TRBD1 matches 8 bases. The CDR3 has 14 residues. CDR1 and CDR2 (germline): MNHEY, SMNVEV (reference sequence). V gave up 0 bases and J gave up 4 bases; unmatched junction bases: 1.

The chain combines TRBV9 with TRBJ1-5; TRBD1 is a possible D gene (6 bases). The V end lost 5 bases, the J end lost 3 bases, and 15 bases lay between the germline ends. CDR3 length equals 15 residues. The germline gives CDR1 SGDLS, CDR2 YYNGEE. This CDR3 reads CASSAEGQYNQPQHF. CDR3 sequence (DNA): TGTGCCAGCAGTGCCGAAGGACAGTACAATCAGCCCCAGCATTTT.

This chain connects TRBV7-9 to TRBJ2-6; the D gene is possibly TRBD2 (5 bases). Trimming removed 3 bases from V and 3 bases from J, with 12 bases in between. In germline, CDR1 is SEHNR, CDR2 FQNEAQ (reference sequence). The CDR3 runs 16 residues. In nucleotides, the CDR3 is TGTGCCAGCAGCTTTGGAGAGGGCGGTGGGGCCAACGTCCTGACTTTC. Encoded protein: CASSFGEGGGANVLTF.